This T cell receptor (beta chain) was sequenced in a study of blood T cells in healthy people across ages. This clonotype was counted between two and nine times. For the second PCR, which ran for roughly 7 to 11 cycles, a sample-barcoded 5' primer and a J-beta primer mix were used. From the 5' RACE reads, TCRdb called clonotypes with MiXCR, one entry per CDR3 protein. The table has roughly 1,500,000 distinct CDR3 sequences, roughly 32% seen once. The CDR3 sequence is 18 residues long. The V gene end was trimmed by 5 bases and the J gene end by 2 bases; junction bases not matched to a gene: 9. The germline gives CDR1 PRHDT, CDR2 FYEKMQ (reference sequence).

V is TRBV13 and J is TRBJ2-7; TRBD2 matches at 16 bases. The sample comprised blood. The clonotype comes from a woman under 40 in good health. The CDR3 protein is CASSTGTSGRVLPYEQYF. The CDR3 DNA is TGTGCCAGCAGCACCGGGACTAGCGGGAGGGTATTACCCTACGAGCAGTACTTC.